This passage covers 7 T cell receptor beta chains from one sample sequenced in a study of control samples from healthy donors and cancer patients. The repertoire was sequenced with immunoSEQ multiplex PCR; TCRdb's copy has only in-frame clones and lacks some. The sample lists 130,000 or so clones; around 90% were seen once. Input material: blood. These receptor sequences come from a man aged 35-49 years in good health.

This chain uses TRBV6-4 with TRBJ1-1; a weak D match, TRBD1 (5 bases). The length of the CDR3 is 14 residues. The V and J ends lost 6 bases and 0 bases respectively, with 11 bases between them. Germline V gene data show CDR1 as MRHNA and CDR2 as SNTAGT. The DNA of the CDR3 is TGTGCCAGCAGCCCCGGGACGGTGAACACTGAAGCTTTCTTT. Its protein product is CASSPGTVNTEAFF.

The sample holds one count of this clone. The chain couples TRBV21-1 to TRBJ2-5; the DNA was not used to check the table's D call, TRBD2. TRBV21-1 is classified as a pseudogene. This CDR3 contains 15 residues. The CDR3 loop reads CASSRGGGGQETQYF. CDR3 coding DNA: TGTGCCAGCAGCAGAGGGGGGGGAGGGCAAGAGACCCAGTACTTC.

The chain has TRBV30 and TRBJ2-3; 10 nucleotides agree with TRBD2. The CDR3 is 17 amino acids. V shed 0 bases and J 4 bases; nucleotides not matched to a gene: 10. CDR1 GTSNPN and CDR2 SVGIG come from the germline V gene (reference sequence). CDR3 nucleotides: TGTGCCTGGAGTGTAGGAAAAGCGGGGGGGAGCGCAGATACGCAGTATTTT. Its translation is CAWSVGKAGGSADTQYF.

V usage is TRBV2 and J usage is TRBJ1-1; D uncertain. The V gene's germline CDR1 is SNHLY and CDR2 FYNNEI. CDR3 size: 13 residues. Trimming pared 7 bases from V and 4 bases from J, leaving 13 bases between. Here the CDR3 DNA reads TGTGCCAGCACCCTACTAGACGGCACTGAAGCTTTCTTT. Amino acids: CASTLLDGTEAFF.

The chain carries TRBV7-9 and TRBJ1-2; 7 nucleotides align to TRBD1. In germline, CDR1 is SEHNR, CDR2 FQNEAQ (reference sequence). The V segment lost 5 bases and the J segment 5 bases; nucleotides outside the gene matches: 2. CDR3 size: 12 residues. CDR3 region: CASSGDRYGYTF. The DNA for the CDR3 is TGTGCCAGCAGCGGGGACAGATATGGCTACACCTTC.

In this sample, this clone turned up once. The CDR3 coding sequence is TGCGCCAGCAGTCCAGGACAGGGGGGCTATGGCTACACCTTC. Translation gives CASSPGQGGYGYTF. This chain uses TRBV5-1 with TRBJ1-2, with TRBD1 matching 10 bases. CDR1 SGHRS and CDR2 YFSETQ come from the germline V gene. The CDR3 runs 14 residues. With V trimmed by 5 bases and J by 4 bases, 5 bases remained unmatched.

This clone was observed a single time. The chain combines TRBV30 with TRBJ2-1, with 9 bases matching TRBD2. The CDR3 is 15 amino acids. V trimming: 4 bases; J trimming: 11 bases; junction bases outside the gene matches: 15. Germline V gene sequence: CDR1 GTSNPN, CDR2 SVGIG (reference sequence). CDR3 DNA sequence: TGTGCCTGGACCCGCCGGGCGGGGGGGCCAATGAAGCAGTTCTTC. Protein product: CAWTRRAGGPMKQFF.